A selection of T cell receptor beta chains follows, all from one sample in a study of OX40 agonist ivuxolimab in advanced cancers. Here immunoSEQ multiplex PCR was the method, and the copy in TCRdb shows in-frame clones only, minus some. Of roughly 18,000 clones in the sample, roughly 86% were seen once. Sequences were derived from CD4+ or CD8+ T cells sorted from blood, sampled in a trial of the OX40 agonist ivuxolimab. The receptor set was obtained from an adult with an advanced solid tumor such as melanoma, head and neck, liver or kidney cancer. Both conserved end residues are part of each CDR3. The order of the fields is D gene, J gene, V gene, clone size, CDR3 DNA, CDR3 protein. The D gene is left open where the match is weak. The size entry is marked missing in some rows and otherwise reads once, few, many or a size class.

>TRBD1|TRBJ1-1|TRBV18|-
TGTGCCAGCTCACCACCCAATCTACAGGGGAAAACTTTCTTT
CASSPPNLQGKTFF
>-|TRBJ1-6|TRBV30|-
TGTGCCTGGAGTGTAGGCCGAACACCCCTCCACTTT
CAWSVGRTPLHF
>TRBD2|TRBJ2-1|TRBV27|-
TGTGCCAGCAGTTCATGGACTAGCGGGAGAGACAATGAGCAGTTCTTC
CASSSWTSGRDNEQFF
>-|TRBJ2-7|TRBV23-1|few
TGCGCCACTCGGACTCAGGCCAGTCGTGGCCTTTACGAGCAGTACTTC
CATRTQASRGLYEQYF
>-|TRBJ1-6|TRBV28|-
TGTGCCAGCAGTTCTCCCGACAGGTCGTCGGCACCCCTCCACTTT
CASSSPDRSSAPLHF
>-|TRBJ2-3|TRBV7-2|-
TGTGCCAGCAGCTTAGTGCGCCCGAAGCCAGATACGCAGTATTTT
CASSLVRPKPDTQYF
>TRBD2|TRBJ2-7|TRBV30|-
TGTGCCTGGAGTGTAGTAAGGACTAGCGGGAGGTCACGTTACGAGCAGTACTTC
CAWSVVRTSGRSRYEQYF
>TRBD2|TRBJ2-7|TRBV14|-
TGTGCCAGCAGCCGAATAGCGGGAGAGGGTTCCGAGCAGTACTTC
CASSRIAGEGSEQYF
>-|TRBJ2-1|TRBV21-1|once
TGTGCCAGCAGCAAATGTAATGATGGGACTAGACAACCTCACAATGAGCAGTTCTTC
CASSKCNDGTRQPHNEQFF
>TRBD2|TRBJ2-2|TRBV2|-
TGTGCCAGCAGGGCCGGGACTAGCGGGAGAGCCGGCGGGGAGCTGTTTTTT
CASRAGTSGRAGGELFF
>-|TRBJ2-7|TRBV28|-
TGTGCCAGCAGTTTGACGGGTTCTTACTACGAGCAGTACTTC
CASSLTGSYYEQYF
>TRBD1|TRBJ1-5|TRBV19|few
TGTGCCAGTACCACAGGGGGGAATGGGCCCCAGCATTTT
CASTTGGNGPQHF
>-|TRBJ2-3|TRBV18|-
TGTGCCAGCTCACCAATGGGTCGCACAGATACGCAGTATTTT
CASSPMGRTDTQYF
>-|TRBJ1-4|TRBV6-6|-
TGTGCCAGCCGCAACATCGGAGCTAATGAAAAACTGTTTTTT
CASRNIGANEKLFF
>-|TRBJ2-2|TRBV7-2|once
TGTGCCAGCAGCTTAGTACAGACCGGGGAGCTGTTTTTT
CASSLVQTGELFF
>TRBD2|TRBJ2-1|TRBV27|once
TGTGCCAGCAGTTTGGGTTCCAGCGGGGAGTACAATGAGCAGTTCTTC
CASSLGSSGEYNEQFF
>TRBD1|TRBJ2-1|TRBV10-3|-
TGTGCCATCAGTCGGACAGGGGGCATCAATGAGCAGTTCTTC
CAISRTGGINEQFF
>-|TRBJ2-3|TRBV7-6|once
TGTGCCAGCAGCCCCTATCCAGCCGATACGCAGTATTTT
CASSPYPADTQYF
>-|TRBJ1-1|TRBV5-5|-
TGTGCCAGCAGCTTTACGGGAGGTCAGAACACTGAAGCTTTCTTT
CASSFTGGQNTEAFF
>TRBD2|TRBJ2-1|TRBV7-3|once
TGTGCCAGCAGCTTAACGGGGACTAGCGGGAGCCTACAGTTCTTC
CASSLTGTSGSLQFF
>-|TRBJ1-1|TRBV2|-
TGTGCCAGCAGTCGCGACCCCCCCGGGGCTTTCTTT
CASSRDPPGAFF
>-|TRBJ2-5|TRBV11-3|few
TGTGCCAGCAGCTTAGGGCCCGTGGAGACCCAGTACTTC
CASSLGPVETQYF
>-|TRBJ1-1|TRBV11-2|once
TGTGCCAGCAAAATAAGGGGGGATATGAACACTGAAGCTTTCTTT
CASKIRGDMNTEAFF
>TRBD1|TRBJ1-1|TRBV27|-
TGTGCCAGCAGAAACGGACAGGGGTGGGCTGAAGCTTTCTTT
CASRNGQGWAEAFF
>-|TRBJ2-3|TRBV7-9|-
TGTGCCAGCAGCGAGGTTACAGATACGCAGTATTTT
CASSEVTDTQYF
>-|TRBJ1-4|TRBV5-5|-
TGTGCCAGCAGCCCCCTTACGGGGACGAGGTCGAATGAAAAACTGTTTTTT
CASSPLTGTRSNEKLFF
>TRBD1|TRBJ1-2|TRBV6-6|-
TGTGCCAGCAGTTACCGTCAGGGGGAGGTCTATGGCTACACCTTC
CASSYRQGEVYGYTF
>-|TRBJ2-7|TRBV27|-
TGTGCCAGCAGTCTAACTAGGCGTTACGAGCAGTACTTC
CASSLTRRYEQYF
>TRBD2|TRBJ2-1|TRBV7-7|-
TGTGCCAGCAGCTTAGAGGCGGGAGGGGGGAATGAGCAGTTCTTC
CASSLEAGGGNEQFF
>TRBD2|TRBJ2-1|TRBV28|medium-sized
TGTGCCAGCAAGTTTGCGGGAGGAGGAAGCGGTGAGCAGTTCTTC
CASKFAGGGSGEQFF
>TRBD1|TRBJ1-3|TRBV18|-
TGTGCCAGCTCACCAGCAGGGGGTTACTCTGGAAACACCATATATTTT
CASSPAGGYSGNTIYF
>-|TRBJ1-6|TRBV7-9|-
TGTGCCAGCAGCTTACCGGGGGCGAGGTCACCCCTCCACTTT
CASSLPGARSPLHF
>-|TRBJ2-5|TRBV7-8|-
TGTGCCAGCAGCTTAGGCCTAGCTGCGGAGACCCAGTACTTC
CASSLGLAAETQYF
>-|TRBJ2-5|TRBV7-9|-
TGTGCCAGCAGCTTAGCTGGGGGGTACCAAGAGACCCAGTACTTC
CASSLAGGYQETQYF
>TRBD1|TRBJ2-3|TRBV6-1|-
TGTGCCAGCAGGCGCCGGGACAGGGCCACAGATACGCAGTATTTT
CASRRRDRATDTQYF
>-|TRBJ1-1|TRBV18|once
TGTGCCAGCTCACCACTTCCAGGGAAGAACACTGAAGCTTTCTTT
CASSPLPGKNTEAFF
>TRBD2|TRBJ2-1|TRBV7-8|-
TGTGCCAGCAGCTTACGGGCGGGAGGGAACAATGAGCAGTTCTTC
CASSLRAGGNNEQFF
>-|TRBJ2-2|TRBV7-2|-
TGTGCCAGCAGCCCCATAGGGGTAAACACCGGGGAGCTGTTTTTT
CASSPIGVNTGELFF
>-|TRBJ2-7|TRBV27|-
TGTGCCAGCACATCGGCCGGCGGGAACTCCTACGAGCAGTACTTC
CASTSAGGNSYEQYF
>-|TRBJ2-4|TRBV9|-
TGTGCCAGCAGAGGGGGAGACCGGGGGCCATTGAACATTCAGTACTTC
CASRGGDRGPLNIQYF
>-|TRBJ1-5|TRBV6-6|-
TGTGCCAGCAGTCCACTTTGGTTGCAGCCCCAGCATTTT
CASSPLWLQPQHF
>-|TRBJ1-2|TRBV6-5|-
TGTGCCAGCACTGATCCGGGACGAATCAACTATGGCTACACCTTC
CASTDPGRINYGYTF
>-|TRBJ2-2|TRBV30|-
TGTGCCTGGAGTTCGGGGTTGAGCACCGGGGAGCTGTTTTTT
CAWSSGLSTGELFF
>-|TRBJ1-5|TRBV11-3|-
TGTGCCAGCAGCCCAGGTCAGGGACATAATCAGCCCCAGCATTTT
CASSPGQGHNQPQHF
>-|TRBJ1-2|TRBV13|few
TGTGCCAGCAGCTTCCTGAGCGGAGCTAACTATGGCTACACCTTC
CASSFLSGANYGYTF
>-|TRBJ2-7|TRBV27|few
TGTGCCAGCAGTTGGCGGTTAGGAGTAAGCTACGAGCAGTACTTC
CASSWRLGVSYEQYF
>-|TRBJ1-2|TRBV7-9|-
TGTGCCAGCAGCTTAGACTCGACAGCCTATGGCTACACCTTC
CASSLDSTAYGYTF
>-|TRBJ2-7|TRBV7-2|-
TGTGCCAGCCCCCAACAAGCTAGCGATTACTACGAGCAGTACTTC
CASPQQASDYYEQYF
>-|TRBJ2-2|TRBV7-6|-
TGTGCCAGCAGCCCCCGGGCCGGGGAGCTGTTTTTT
CASSPRAGELFF
>-|TRBJ1-4|TRBV11-2|-
TGTGCCAGCAGCTTAGACGGAGGGGGACTTCTGGGGGAAAAACTGTTTTTT
CASSLDGGGLLGEKLFF
>-|TRBJ1-2|TRBV30|-
TGTGCCTGGCGCCCCGGGCTCTCTAGCTACACCTTC
CAWRPGLSSYTF
>-|TRBJ1-1|TRBV7-8|-
TGTGCCAGCAGCCCCCCGGGCCCGAGGAACACTGAAGCTTTCTTT
CASSPPGPRNTEAFF
>-|TRBJ2-7|TRBV2|-
TGTGCCAGCAGTGTTAACAACGAGCAGTACTTC
CASSVNNEQYF